One sample yielded the 20 T cell receptor beta chains listed below, sequenced in a study of STAT5B mutations in CD4+ large granular lymphocyte leukemia. Sequencing used immunoSEQ multiplex PCR; TCRdb keeps in-frame clones, though not all of them. The sample carries tens of thousands of clones, about two thirds recorded once. Material: CD4+ T cells from blood buffy coats. Receptor source: a human donor in good health.

This chain connects TRBV7-2 to TRBJ1-6; D gene unclear. CDR1 SGHTA and CDR2 FQGNSA come from the germline V gene. Trimming shortened V by 6 bases and J by 9 bases, and 12 bases separated the two germline ends. The CDR3 is 13 residues long. The CDR3 bases are TGTGCCAGCAGGGACCGCGATCCTTCACCCCTCCACTTT. It encodes CASRDRDPSPLHF.

The CDR3 bases are TGTGCCAGTAGTTCAGGGGTTTCCTACGAGCAGTACTTC. Protein sequence: CASSSGVSYEQYF. This chain connects TRBV19 to TRBJ2-7, with a tentative D call TRBD1 (6 bases). This CDR3 contains 13 residues. The germline gives CDR1 LNHDA, CDR2 SQIVND (reference sequence). V was trimmed by 5 bases and J by 1 base, leaving 9 bases between them.

The chain is built from TRBV6-5 and TRBJ2-2, with TRBD2 as a possible D gene (6 bases). Deletions cut 9 bases from V and 2 bases from J, with 13 bases between. From germline, CDR1 is MNHEY and CDR2 SVGAGI. There are 14 residues in the CDR3. The CDR3 nucleotides are TGTGCCAGTAGGAGGGACGGTAACACCGGGGAGCTGTTTTTT. It specifies CASRRDGNTGELFF.

This clone showed up just once. The chain is built from TRBV11-3 and TRBJ2-1; 8 bases fit TRBD2. The germline V gene encodes CDR1 SGHNT and CDR2 YENEEA. The CDR3 length is 17 residues. The J segment lost 2 bases and the V segment lost 4 bases, leaving 10 bases of the junction unmatched. The CDR3 DNA reads TGTGCCAGCAGCTACACCGGGACTAGAGGGACCTACAATGAGCAGTTCTTC. Its translation: CASSYTGTRGTYNEQFF.

The chain carries TRBV10-3 and TRBJ2-1, with 7 bases aligning to TRBD1. Trimming took 6 bases from V and 0 from J; bases not matched to a gene: 11. Germline CDR1 ENHRY, CDR2 SYGVKD. The CDR3 runs to 17 residues. The chain's CDR3 is CAISLQGYSSSYNEQFF. DNA for the CDR3: TGTGCCATCAGCTTACAGGGGTACTCGAGCTCCTACAATGAGCAGTTCTTC.

The chain joins TRBV7-9 to TRBJ2-7, with no clear D. Per germline, CDR1 SEHNR and CDR2 FQNEAQ (reference sequence). V was trimmed by 1 base and J by 3 bases, leaving 10 bases between them. The CDR3 sequence is 14 residues long. CDR3 sequence: CASSLVGRNYEQYF. The CDR3 bases are TGTGCCAGCAGCTTAGTGGGTCGGAACTACGAGCAGTACTTC. Full variable domain (missing parts from reference TRBV7-9 and TRBJ2-7): DTGVSQNPRHKITKRGQNVTFRCDPISEHNRLYWYRQTLGQGPEFLTYFQNEAQLEKSRLLSDRFSAERPKGSFSTLEIQRTEQGDSAMYLCASSLVGRNYEQYFGPGTRLTVT.

The chain employs TRBV19 and TRBJ1-1, with D perhaps TRBD1 (6 bases). Germline lookup yields CDR1 LNHDA and CDR2 SQIVND (reference sequence). The CDR3 is 18 residues long. Trimming removed 4 bases from V and 5 bases from J, with 26 bases in between. CDR3 in amino acids: CASSREDSLGLIWTEAFF. The CDR3 bases are TGTGCCAGTAGTAGAGAGGACAGTCTGGGCCTAATCTGGACTGAAGCTTTCTTT.

This sequence joins TRBV20-1 and TRBJ2-7; D is uncertain. The V end lost 3 bases, the J end lost 6 bases, and 9 bases lay between the germline ends. Germline V lookup: CDR1 DFQATT, CDR2 SNEGSKA (reference sequence). The CDR3 spans 11 residues. The CDR3: CSASYVSEQYF. The DNA of the CDR3 is TGCAGTGCTAGTTACGTTTCCGAGCAGTACTTC.

The chain combines TRBV19 with TRBJ2-5; D assignment may be TRBD1 or TRBD2 (5 bases each). CDR3 length equals 13 residues. Trimming pared 2 bases from V and 7 bases from J, leaving 11 bases between. In germline, CDR1 is LNHDA, CDR2 SQIVND (reference sequence). CDR3 residues: CASSISGDGTQYF. DNA of the CDR3: TGTGCCAGTAGTATATCCGGGGACGGGACCCAGTACTTC. Full variable domain (missing parts from reference TRBV19 and TRBJ2-5): DGGITQSPKYLFRKEGQNVTLSCEQNLNHDAMYWYRQDPGQGLRLIYYSQIVNDFQKGDIAEGYSVSREKKESFPLTVTSAQKNPTAFYLCASSISGDGTQYFGPGTRLLVL.

This clone has more than one count but fewer than ten. The rearrangement joins TRBV29-1 to TRBJ2-1; 8 bases are shared with TRBD1. With 3 bases clipped from V and 12 bases from J, the junction kept 7 bases outside the gene matches. The V gene's germline CDR1 is SQVTM and CDR2 ANQGSEA. The length of the CDR3 is 12 residues. CDR3 coding DNA: TGCAGCGTTGACCGACAGGGGTCGGGGCAGTTCTTC. It translates to CSVDRQGSGQFF.

The rearrangement joins TRBV20-1 to TRBJ1-2; the D is unclear. V was cut by 4 bases and J by 2 bases, with 5 bases left in between. The CDR3 extends over 11 amino acids. Germline-derived CDR1 and CDR2 are DFQATT and SNEGSKA (reference sequence). This CDR3 reads CSAKENYGYTF. CDR3 DNA: TGCAGTGCTAAGGAGAACTATGGCTACACCTTC.

This clone has a handful of counts. The chain carries TRBV10-3 and TRBJ1-1; D gene unclear. Germline V gives CDR1 ENHRY, CDR2 SYGVKD. Trimming shortened V by 3 bases and J by 9 bases, and 11 bases separated the two germline ends. CDR3 length equals 12 residues. The CDR3 region has the DNA TGTGCCATCAGTGAATCACAGCAAAAAGCTTTCTTT. Amino acids: CAISESQQKAFF.

This clone was detected only a few times. J is TRBJ2-2 and V is TRBV9; D may be TRBD1 or TRBD2 (5 bases each). V lost 3 bases and J lost 4, with 13 bases in between. The CDR3 is made up of 15 amino acids. The V gene's germline CDR1 is SGDLS and CDR2 YYNGEE. The CDR3 region is CASSELGQITGELFF. In DNA, the CDR3 is TGTGCCAGCAGCGAACTAGGACAAATCACCGGGGAGCTGTTTTTT. Full variable domain (outside the CDR3, taken from reference TRBV9 and TRBJ2-2): DSGVTQTPKHLITATGQRVTLRCSPRSGDLSVYWYQQSLDQGLQFLIQYYNGEERAKGNILERFSAQQFPDLHSELNLSSLELGDSALYFCASSELGQITGELFFGEGSRLTVL.

This chain connects TRBV19 to TRBJ2-7; no firm D call. With 6 bases removed from V and 1 base from J, the gap between germline ends came to 13 bases. There are 14 residues in the CDR3. In germline, CDR1 is LNHDA, CDR2 SQIVND (reference sequence). The DNA for the CDR3 is TGTGCCAGTAGCGCCGGACGTATTTCCTACGAGCAGTACTTC. It is translated as CASSAGRISYEQYF.

This clone has only one observation. This chain connects TRBV2 to TRBJ2-7, with D perhaps TRBD1 (5 bases). V was trimmed by 0 bases and J by 7 bases, leaving 7 bases between them. CDR1 SNHLY and CDR2 FYNNEI come from the germline V gene. CDR3 size: 12 residues. The CDR3 loop is CASSEAGEEQYF. The CDR3 coding sequence is TGTGCCAGCAGTGAAGCAGGGGAAGAGCAGTACTTC.

The chain is built from TRBV6-5 and TRBJ1-1; 8 bases fit TRBD1. The V and J ends lost 4 bases and 0 bases, in that order; junction bases with no gene match: 7. The CDR3 contains 16 residues. The germline gives CDR1 MNHEY, CDR2 SVGAGI. The CDR3 is CASSSPGGAMNTEAFF. In DNA form, the CDR3 reads TGTGCCAGCAGTTCTCCAGGGGGCGCGATGAACACTGAAGCTTTCTTT.

The chain employs TRBV5-4 and TRBJ1-2, with unresolved D. The CDR3 totals 12 residues. The V gene's germline CDR1 is SGHNT and CDR2 YYREEE (reference sequence). Trimming cost V 4 bases and J 4 bases, with 8 bases left between them. CDR3 in DNA: TGTGCCAGCAGCCTGGGCGGCTATGGCTACACCTTC. This translates into CASSLGGYGYTF.

The gene calls are TRBV9 and TRBJ2-5; D may correspond to TRBD1 or TRBD2 (6 bases each). CDR3 length: 16 amino acids. With 0 bases removed from V and 4 bases from J, the gap between germline ends came to 16 bases. The germline CDR1 and CDR2 sequences are SGDLS and YYNGEE. The CDR3 is CASSVGGGLGGETQYF. The CDR3 DNA reads as TGTGCCAGCAGCGTAGGGGGAGGCTTAGGGGGAGAGACCCAGTACTTC.

V usage is TRBV11-3 and J usage is TRBJ1-1, with 8 positions matching TRBD1. CDR3 length equals 16 residues. Per germline, CDR1 SGHNT and CDR2 YENEEA. V lost 2 bases and J lost 0; bases outside the gene matches: 5. CDR3 protein: CASSLMPGGLNTEAFF. The CDR3 coding sequence is TGTGCCAGCAGCTTAATGCCAGGGGGCTTGAACACTGAAGCTTTCTTT. Complete variable domain (other parts from reference TRBV11-3 and TRBJ1-1): EAGVVQSPRYKIIEKKQPVAFWCNPISGHNTLYWYLQNLGQGPELLIRYENEEAVDDSQLPKDRFSAERLKGVDSTLKIQPAELGDSAVYLCASSLMPGGLNTEAFFGQGTRLTVV.

The J gene is TRBJ1-1, the V gene TRBV6-6; D call uncertain. Germline V CDR1 and CDR2: MNHNY, SVGAGI (reference sequence). Trimming took 1 base from V and 6 from J, leaving 9 bases between them. CDR3 length: 13 amino acids. The CDR3 DNA reads TGTGCCAGCAGTTACTGGGGAAACGCTGAAGCTTTCTTT. Its protein is CASSYWGNAEAFF.